This T cell receptor (beta chain) originates from a study of glioma-infiltrating T cells. In this sample, this clonotype is large (0.1 to 1%). Using RNA template, CDR3s of TCR alpha and beta were amplified with iRepertoire arm-PCR. A single record per CDR3 protein comes from TCRdb applying MiXCR to the multiplex PCR reads. The sample holds several thousand distinct CDR3 sequences, over 25% seen once. V was cut by 5 bases and J by 0 bases, with 14 bases left in between. This CDR3 contains 16 residues. CDR1 is MNHEY, CDR2 SMNVEV, per germline (reference sequence). Specimen: glioma tissue, nonneoplastic brain tissue, or PBMCs (not recorded which). This sequence originates from a human donor with low-grade glioma or glioblastoma, undergoing nonglioma brain surgery, or in good health (not recorded which). This chain uses TRBV27 with TRBJ1-5; D might be TRBD1 (6 bases). CDR3 in DNA: TGTGCCAGCAGTCCAAGGGGGGATTATAGCAATCAGCCCCAGCATTTT. As protein: CASSPRGDYSNQPQHF.